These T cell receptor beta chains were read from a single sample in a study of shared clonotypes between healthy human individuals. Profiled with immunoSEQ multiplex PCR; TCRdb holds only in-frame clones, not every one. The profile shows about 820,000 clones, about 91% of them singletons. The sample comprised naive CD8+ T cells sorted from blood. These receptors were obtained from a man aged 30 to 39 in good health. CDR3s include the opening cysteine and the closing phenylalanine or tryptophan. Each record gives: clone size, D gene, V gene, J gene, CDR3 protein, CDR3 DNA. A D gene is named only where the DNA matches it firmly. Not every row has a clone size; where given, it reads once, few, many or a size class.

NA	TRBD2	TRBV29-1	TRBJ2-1	CSVAPSGRSYNEQFF	TGCAGCGTTGCCCCGAGCGGGAGGTCCTACAATGAGCAGTTCTTC
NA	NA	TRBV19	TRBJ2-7	CASSFGVGREQYF	TGTGCCAGTAGTTTCGGGGTAGGGCGCGAGCAGTACTTC
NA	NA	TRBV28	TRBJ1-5	CASFQMGQGGNQPQHF	TGTGCCAGCTTCCAAATGGGGCAGGGCGGCAATCAGCCCCAGCATTTT
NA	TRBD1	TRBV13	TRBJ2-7	CASNDRASYEQYF	TGTGCCAGCAACGACAGGGCCTCATACGAGCAGTACTTC
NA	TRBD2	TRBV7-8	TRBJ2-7	CASSSGLAVYEQYF	TGTGCCAGCAGCTCTGGACTAGCGGTCTACGAGCAGTACTTC
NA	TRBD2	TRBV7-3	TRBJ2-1	CASSLNAGEVQFF	TGTGCCAGCAGCTTAAATGCGGGAGAAGTTCAGTTCTTC
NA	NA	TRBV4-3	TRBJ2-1	CASSQGVGSSYNEQFF	TGCGCCAGCAGCCAAGGGGTCGGGAGCTCCTACAATGAGCAGTTCTTC
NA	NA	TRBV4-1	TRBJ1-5	CASSIRVGNQPQHF	TGCGCCAGCAGCATCAGGGTGGGCAATCAGCCCCAGCATTTT
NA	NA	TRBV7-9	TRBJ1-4	CASSVTGSNEKLFF	TGTGCCAGCAGCGTAACCGGGTCTAATGAAAAACTGTTTTTT
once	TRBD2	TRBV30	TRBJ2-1	CAQGGWEGSYNEQFF	TGTGCCCAAGGCGGGTGGGAGGGTTCCTACAATGAGCAGTTCTTC
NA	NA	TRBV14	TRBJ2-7	CASSQDAGGYEQYF	TGTGCCAGCAGCCAAGATGCAGGGGGGTACGAGCAGTACTTC
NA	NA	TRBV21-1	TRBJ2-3	CASSKGKKRGSGTDTQYF	TGTGCCAGCAGCAAAGGCAAGAAAAGGGGTAGCGGCACAGATACGCAGTATTTT
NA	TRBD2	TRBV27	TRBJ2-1	CASSLSGRIYNEQFF	TGTGCCAGCAGCCTTAGCGGGAGAATCTACAATGAGCAGTTCTTC
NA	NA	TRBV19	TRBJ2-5	CASSIVGQETQYF	TGTGCCAGTAGTATTGTAGGACAAGAGACCCAGTACTTC
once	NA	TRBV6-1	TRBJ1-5	CASSPSHSNQPQHF	TGTGCCAGCAGTCCAAGCCATAGCAATCAGCCCCAGCATTTT
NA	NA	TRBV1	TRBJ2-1	CTSSQAFKTGLLKEQFF	TGCACCAGCAGCCAAGCATTCAAGACGGGACTGCTTAAGGAGCAGTTCTTC
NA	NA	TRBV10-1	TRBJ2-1	CASSDQGAGPYNEQFF	TGCGCCAGCAGTGACCAAGGCGCGGGACCCTACAATGAGCAGTTCTTC
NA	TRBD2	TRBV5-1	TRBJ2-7	CASSFREGTYEQYF	TGCGCCAGCAGCTTCCGGGAGGGCACCTACGAGCAGTACTTC
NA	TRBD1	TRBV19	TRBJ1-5	CASNLDRDNLFSNQPQHF	TGTGCCAGTAACTTGGACAGGGATAATCTTTTTAGCAATCAGCCCCAGCATTTT
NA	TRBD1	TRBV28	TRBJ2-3	CASRTDRVSPFNTDTQYF	TGTGCCAGCAGAACGGACAGGGTCAGCCCCTTCAACACAGATACGCAGTATTTT
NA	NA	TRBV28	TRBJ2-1	CASSLIAEAYNEQFF	TGTGCCAGCAGTCTTATAGCGGAGGCCTACAATGAGCAGTTCTTC
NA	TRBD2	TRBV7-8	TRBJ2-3	CASSLVSSGGGPSTDTQYF	TGTGCCAGCAGCTTAGTTTCTAGCGGGGGGGGCCCTAGCACAGATACGCAGTATTTT
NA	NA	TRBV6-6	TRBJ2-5	CASRKTGLGETQYF	TGTGCCAGCAGAAAGACCGGTTTAGGAGAGACCCAGTACTTC
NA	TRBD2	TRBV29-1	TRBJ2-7	CSVEIAGGNEQYF	TGCAGCGTTGAAATCGCGGGAGGAAACGAGCAGTACTTC
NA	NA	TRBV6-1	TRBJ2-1	CASREATGSYNEQFF	TGTGCCAGCAGAGAAGCGACAGGATCCTACAATGAGCAGTTCTTC